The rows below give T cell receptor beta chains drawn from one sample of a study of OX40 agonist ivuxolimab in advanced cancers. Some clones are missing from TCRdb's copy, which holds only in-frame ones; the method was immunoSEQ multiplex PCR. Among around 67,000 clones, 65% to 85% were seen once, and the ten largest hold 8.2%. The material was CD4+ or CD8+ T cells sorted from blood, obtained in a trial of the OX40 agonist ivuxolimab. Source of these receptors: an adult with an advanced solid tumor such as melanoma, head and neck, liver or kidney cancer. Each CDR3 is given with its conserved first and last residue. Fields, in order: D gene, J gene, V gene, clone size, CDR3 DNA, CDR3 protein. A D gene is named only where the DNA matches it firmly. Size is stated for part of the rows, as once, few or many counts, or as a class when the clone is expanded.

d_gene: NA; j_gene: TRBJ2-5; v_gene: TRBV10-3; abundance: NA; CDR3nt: TGTGCCATCAGTGATACCGGGGAAGAGACCCAGTACTTC; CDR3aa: CAISDTGEETQYF
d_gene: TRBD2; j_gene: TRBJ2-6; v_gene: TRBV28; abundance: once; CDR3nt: TGTGCCAGCAGTCCGGGGGGCTCTGGGGCCAACGTCCTGACTTTC; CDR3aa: CASSPGGSGANVLTF
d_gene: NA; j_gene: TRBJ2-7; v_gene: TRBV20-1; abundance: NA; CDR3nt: TGCAGTGCGCCCCAGGGGAGCGTCCAGTACTTC; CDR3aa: CSAPQGSVQYF
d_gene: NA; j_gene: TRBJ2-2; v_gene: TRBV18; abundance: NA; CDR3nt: TGTGCCAGCTCAATAAGGGAGCTCGATTCCACCGGGGAGCTGTTTTTT; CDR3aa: CASSIRELDSTGELFF
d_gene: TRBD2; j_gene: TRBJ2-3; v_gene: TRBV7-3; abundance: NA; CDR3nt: TGTGCCAGCAGCCCGACTAGCGGCAGCACAGATACGCAGTATTTT; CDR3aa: CASSPTSGSTDTQYF
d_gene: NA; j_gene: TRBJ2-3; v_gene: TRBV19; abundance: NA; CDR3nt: TGTGCCAGTATCGACGACACTGGGACAGATACGCAGTATTTT; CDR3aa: CASIDDTGTDTQYF
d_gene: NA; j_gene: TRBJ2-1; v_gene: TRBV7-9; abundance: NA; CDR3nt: TGTGCCAGCAGCTTAGGGGACCATACCAATGAGCAGTTCTTC; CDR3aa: CASSLGDHTNEQFF
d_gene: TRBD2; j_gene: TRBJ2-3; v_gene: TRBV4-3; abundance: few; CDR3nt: TGCGCCAGCAGCCAAGTAAGCGGGGGCACAGATACGCAGTATTTT; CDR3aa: CASSQVSGGTDTQYF
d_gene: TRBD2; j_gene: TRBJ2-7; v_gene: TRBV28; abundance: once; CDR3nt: TGTGCCAGCAGTGCCCGACTAGCGGGAGAGCACTACGAGCAGTACTTC; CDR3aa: CASSARLAGEHYEQYF
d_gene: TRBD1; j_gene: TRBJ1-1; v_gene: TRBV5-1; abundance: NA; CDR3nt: TGCGCCAGCAGCTTGGTAGGGGGCAGTGTAAACACTGAAGCTTTCTTT; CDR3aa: CASSLVGGSVNTEAFF
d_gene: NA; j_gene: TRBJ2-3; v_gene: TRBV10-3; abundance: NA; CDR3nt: TGTGCCATCAGTGCGCGGGATACGCAGTATTTT; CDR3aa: CAISARDTQYF
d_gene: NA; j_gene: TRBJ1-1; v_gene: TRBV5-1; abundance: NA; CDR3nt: TGCGCCAGCAGCTTCGGCAGAGCGAACACTGAAGCTTTCTTT; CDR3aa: CASSFGRANTEAFF
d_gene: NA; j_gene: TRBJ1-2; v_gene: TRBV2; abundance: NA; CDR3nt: TGTGCCAGCAGTGTCGAGAAAACTAACTATGGCTACACCTTC; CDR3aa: CASSVEKTNYGYTF
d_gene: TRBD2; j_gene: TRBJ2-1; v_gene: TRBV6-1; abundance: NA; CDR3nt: TGTGCCAGCAGTGCCCGCCTGGGGCCTAGCGGGAGGGCCCAAACTGAGCAGTTCTTC; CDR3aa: CASSARLGPSGRAQTEQFF
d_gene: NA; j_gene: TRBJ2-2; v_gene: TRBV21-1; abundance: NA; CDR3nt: TGTGCCAGCAGCTGGTCCCGGATGGTTACGAACACCGGGGAGCTGTTTTTT; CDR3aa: CASSWSRMVTNTGELFF
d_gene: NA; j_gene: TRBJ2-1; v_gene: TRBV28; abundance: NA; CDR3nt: TGTGCCAGCAGGACACCTACCTACAATGAGCAGTTCTTC; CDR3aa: CASRTPTYNEQFF
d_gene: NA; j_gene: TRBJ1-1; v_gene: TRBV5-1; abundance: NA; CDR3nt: TGCGCCAGCAGGAGGGACGAAACTGAAGCTTTCTTT; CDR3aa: CASRRDETEAFF
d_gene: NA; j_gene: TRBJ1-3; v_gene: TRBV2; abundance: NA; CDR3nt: TGTGCCAGCAGGGCTACCGGGACACTGAACTCTGGAAACACCATATATTTT; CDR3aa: CASRATGTLNSGNTIYF
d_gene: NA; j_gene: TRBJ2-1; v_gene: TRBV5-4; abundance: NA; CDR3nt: TGTGCCAGCAGCTTGGACAGCGGCTCCTACAATGAGCAGTTCTTC; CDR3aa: CASSLDSGSYNEQFF
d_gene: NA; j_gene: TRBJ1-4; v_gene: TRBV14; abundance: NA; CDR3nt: TGTGCCAGCAGCCAAGAAGGGGGGTTCTGGGATGAAAAACTGTTTTTT; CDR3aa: CASSQEGGFWDEKLFF
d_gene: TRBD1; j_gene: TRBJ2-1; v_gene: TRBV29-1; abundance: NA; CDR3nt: TGCAGCTACCAAACAGGGGAGAATGAGCAGTTCTTC; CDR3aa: CSYQTGENEQFF
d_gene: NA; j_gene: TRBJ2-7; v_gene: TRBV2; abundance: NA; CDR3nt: TGTGCCAGCAGTGACCACGCCGCAACCTACGAGCAGTACTTC; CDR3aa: CASSDHAATYEQYF
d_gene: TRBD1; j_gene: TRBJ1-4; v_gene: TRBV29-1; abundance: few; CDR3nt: TGCAGCGTTGTCGGGACAGGGAACGAAAAACTGTTTTTT; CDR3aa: CSVVGTGNEKLFF
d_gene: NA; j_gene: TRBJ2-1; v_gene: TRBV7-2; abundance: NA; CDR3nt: TGTGCCAGCAGCTTGGGGCCAATGCGAGGGAATGAGCAGTTCTTC; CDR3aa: CASSLGPMRGNEQFF
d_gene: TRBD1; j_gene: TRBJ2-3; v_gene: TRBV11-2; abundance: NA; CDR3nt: TGTGCCAGCACCCAGGGGGCAGATACGCAGTATTTT; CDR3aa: CASTQGADTQYF
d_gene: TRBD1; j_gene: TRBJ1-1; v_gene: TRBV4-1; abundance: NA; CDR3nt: TGCGCCAGCAGCCAGGTTGCGACAGGGCAGGGCACTGAAGCTTTCTTT; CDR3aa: CASSQVATGQGTEAFF
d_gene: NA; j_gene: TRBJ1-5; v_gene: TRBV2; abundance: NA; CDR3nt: TGTGCCAGCAGTGAAAGGGGTTTCCAGCCCCAGCATTTT; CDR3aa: CASSERGFQPQHF
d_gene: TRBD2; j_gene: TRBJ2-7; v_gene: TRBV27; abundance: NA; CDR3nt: TGTGCCAGCAGCCCCCTGACTAGCGGCCGCTACGAGCAGTACTTC; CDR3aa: CASSPLTSGRYEQYF
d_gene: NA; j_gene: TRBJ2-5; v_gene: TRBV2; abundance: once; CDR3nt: TGTGCCAGCGGGAGAGTGGAGACCCAGTACTTC; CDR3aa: CASGRVETQYF
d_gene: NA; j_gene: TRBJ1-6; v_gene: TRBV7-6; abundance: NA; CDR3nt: TGTGCCAGCAGCTTAGGCCCTAATTCACCCCTCCACTTT; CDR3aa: CASSLGPNSPLHF
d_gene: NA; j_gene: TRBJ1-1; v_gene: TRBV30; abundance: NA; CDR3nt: TGTGCCTGGTCGGACAGAGTGGGCACTGAAGCTTTCTTT; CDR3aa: CAWSDRVGTEAFF
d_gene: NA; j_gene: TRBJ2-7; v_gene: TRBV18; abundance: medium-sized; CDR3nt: TGTGCCAGCTCAGCTGGGACAAGCTCCTACGAGCAGTACTTC; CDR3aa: CASSAGTSSYEQYF
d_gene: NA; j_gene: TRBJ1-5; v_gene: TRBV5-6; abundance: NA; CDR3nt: TGTGCCAGCAGCTTGGGCAGTCTCAATCAGCCCCAGCATTTT; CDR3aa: CASSLGSLNQPQHF
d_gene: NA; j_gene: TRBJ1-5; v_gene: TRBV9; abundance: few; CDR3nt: TGTGCCAGCAGCGGGGGAAGCAATCAGCCCCAGCATTTT; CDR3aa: CASSGGSNQPQHF
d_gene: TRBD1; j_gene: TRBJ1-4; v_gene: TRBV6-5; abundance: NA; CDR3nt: TGTGCCAGCAGTTTGGGGGAGGGACAGGGGGCTGTAAAACTGTTTTTT; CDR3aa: CASSLGEGQGAVKLFF
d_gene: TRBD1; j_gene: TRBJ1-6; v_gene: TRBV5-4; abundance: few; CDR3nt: TGTGCCAGCAGCTCCCGGGACAGGGATCTCTATAATTCACCCCTCCACTTT; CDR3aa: CASSSRDRDLYNSPLHF
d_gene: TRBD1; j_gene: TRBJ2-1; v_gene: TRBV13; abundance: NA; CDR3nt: TGTGCCAGCAGAAGGGGACAGGGGCTTCATGAGCAGTTCTTC; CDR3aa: CASRRGQGLHEQFF
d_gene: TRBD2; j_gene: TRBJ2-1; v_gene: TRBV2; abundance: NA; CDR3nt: TGTGCCAGCAGATTTAGCGGGACCTACAATGAGCAGTTCTTC; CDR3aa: CASRFSGTYNEQFF
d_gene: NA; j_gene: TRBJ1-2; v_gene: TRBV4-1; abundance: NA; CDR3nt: TGCGCCAGCAGCCAAGGTTCGGCAGGGATGAACTATGGCTACACCTTC; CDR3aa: CASSQGSAGMNYGYTF
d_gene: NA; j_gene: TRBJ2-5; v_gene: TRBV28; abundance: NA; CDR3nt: TGTGCCAGCAAACCCAAAGACGGGTCCAAGGAGACCCAGTACTTC; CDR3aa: CASKPKDGSKETQYF
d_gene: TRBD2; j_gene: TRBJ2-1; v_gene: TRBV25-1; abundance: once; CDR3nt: TGTGCCAGCAGTGAAGTTGTAGCGGGAGAGCAGTTCTTC; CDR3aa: CASSEVVAGEQFF
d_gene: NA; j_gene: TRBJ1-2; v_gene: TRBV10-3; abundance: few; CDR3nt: TGTGCCATCAGTGTAGGACAGAACTATGGCTACACCTTC; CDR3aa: CAISVGQNYGYTF
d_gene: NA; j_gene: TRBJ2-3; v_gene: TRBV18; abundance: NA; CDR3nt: TGTGCCAGCTCACCACGAATAGGGAGCACAGATACGCAGTATTTT; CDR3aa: CASSPRIGSTDTQYF
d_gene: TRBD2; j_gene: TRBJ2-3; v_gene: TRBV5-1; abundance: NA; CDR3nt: TGCGCCAGCAGCTCGGGACTAGCGGGTATCCCGTTTCTCGCAGATACGCAGTATTTT; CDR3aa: CASSSGLAGIPFLADTQYF
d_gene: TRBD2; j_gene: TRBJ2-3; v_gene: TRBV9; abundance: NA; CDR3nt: TGTGCCAGCAGCGTAGGGTGGGTAGCGGGGAGCACAGATACGCAGTATTTT; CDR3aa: CASSVGWVAGSTDTQYF
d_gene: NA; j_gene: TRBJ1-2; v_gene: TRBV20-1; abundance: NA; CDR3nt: TGCAGTGCTGGGACAAACTATGGCTACACCTTC; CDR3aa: CSAGTNYGYTF
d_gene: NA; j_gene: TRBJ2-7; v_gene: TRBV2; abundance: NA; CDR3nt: TGTGCCAGCAGTGGGGGGCGGAATTACGAGCAGTACTTC; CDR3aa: CASSGGRNYEQYF
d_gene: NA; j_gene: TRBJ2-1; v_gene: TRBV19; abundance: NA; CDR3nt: TGTGCCAGTAGTAAAGGACAGCTATACAATGAGCAGTTCTTC; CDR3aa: CASSKGQLYNEQFF
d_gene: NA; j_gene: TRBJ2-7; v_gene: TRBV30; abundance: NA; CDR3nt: TGTGCCTGGCAACGGCCCACATCGGACTGGGACGAGCAGTACTTC; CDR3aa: CAWQRPTSDWDEQYF